A selection of T cell receptor beta chains follows, all from one sample in a study of cytomegalovirus exposure and HLA in healthy donors. Data came from immunoSEQ multiplex PCR; TCRdb stores just in-frame clones and leaves some out. The sample includes approximately 210,000 clones, 70% to 80% of them seen just once. Sample: PBMCs. These receptors all stem from a woman aged 45 to 65 in good health and CMV-seronegative. Both conserved end residues are part of each CDR3. The order of the fields is D gene, V gene, J gene, CDR3 protein. The D gene is left open where the match is weak.

d_call: -
v_call: TRBV28
j_call: TRBJ2-1
cdr3_aa: CASSLTGKLSSYNEQFF

d_call: -
v_call: TRBV6-5
j_call: TRBJ2-7
cdr3_aa: CASRPRGRGEQYF

d_call: -
v_call: TRBV4-1
j_call: TRBJ1-1
cdr3_aa: CASSLTGFSEAFF

d_call: TRBD2
v_call: TRBV7-8
j_call: TRBJ2-7
cdr3_aa: CASSFGLAGPSYEQYF

d_call: -
v_call: TRBV28
j_call: TRBJ1-5
cdr3_aa: CASSLVTAGQPQHF

d_call: TRBD1
v_call: TRBV30
j_call: TRBJ1-2
cdr3_aa: CAWRGQGNYGYTF

d_call: TRBD2
v_call: TRBV7-7
j_call: TRBJ2-5
cdr3_aa: CASSLGFGGGETQYF

d_call: -
v_call: TRBV7-9
j_call: TRBJ1-1
cdr3_aa: CASSLGGGTEAFF

d_call: -
v_call: TRBV9
j_call: TRBJ2-3
cdr3_aa: CASSVSVTAEFNTQYF

d_call: -
v_call: TRBV19
j_call: TRBJ1-4
cdr3_aa: CASSISGGEKLFF

d_call: -
v_call: TRBV28
j_call: TRBJ2-4
cdr3_aa: CASSLSSGEVRIQYF